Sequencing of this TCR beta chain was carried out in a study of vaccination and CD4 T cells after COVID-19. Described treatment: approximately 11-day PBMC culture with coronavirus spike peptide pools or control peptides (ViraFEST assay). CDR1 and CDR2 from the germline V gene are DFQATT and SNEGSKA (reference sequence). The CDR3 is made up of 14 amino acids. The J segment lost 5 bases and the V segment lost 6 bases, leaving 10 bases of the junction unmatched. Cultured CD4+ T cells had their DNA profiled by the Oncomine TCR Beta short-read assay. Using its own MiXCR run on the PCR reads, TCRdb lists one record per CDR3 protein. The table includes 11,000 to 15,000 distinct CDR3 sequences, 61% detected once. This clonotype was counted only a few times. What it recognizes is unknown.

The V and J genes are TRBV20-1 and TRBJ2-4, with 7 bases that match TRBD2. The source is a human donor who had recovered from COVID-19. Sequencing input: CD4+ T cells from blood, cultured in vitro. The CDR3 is CSAGDYSLQNIQYF. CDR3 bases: TGCAGTGCAGGGGACTACTCTCTGCAAAACATTCAGTACTTC.